Listed below are T cell receptor beta chains from one sample, sequenced in a study of blood T cell repertoires in COVID-19. Method: immunoSEQ multiplex PCR; TCRdb's copy keeps in-frame clones and lacks some. The data show some 80,000 clones, around 80% seen once. The specimen sequenced was peripheral blood. The source is a man aged 55 to 70 with active or convalescent COVID-19. Both conserved end residues are part of each CDR3. Fields, in order: V gene, clone size, J gene, CDR3 protein. The size field is filled for only some rows; it gives once, few, many or a size class.

v_call: TRBV24-1
clone_size: -
j_call: TRBJ2-1
cdr3_aa: CATSDSWDTYNEQFF

v_call: TRBV7-2
clone_size: -
j_call: TRBJ1-2
cdr3_aa: CASSSDREAYGYTF

v_call: TRBV6-1
clone_size: -
j_call: TRBJ2-1
cdr3_aa: CASSENRWEDEQFF

v_call: TRBV4-1
clone_size: -
j_call: TRBJ2-2
cdr3_aa: CASARGANTGELFF

v_call: TRBV21-1
clone_size: -
j_call: TRBJ1-5
cdr3_aa: CASKRRGGNQPQHF

v_call: TRBV18
clone_size: -
j_call: TRBJ1-6
cdr3_aa: CASSTGNSPLHF

v_call: TRBV7-8
clone_size: few
j_call: TRBJ1-1
cdr3_aa: CASSNAGVVRDTEAFF

v_call: TRBV6-5
clone_size: few
j_call: TRBJ2-1
cdr3_aa: CASSLAGNEQFF

v_call: TRBV21-1
clone_size: -
j_call: TRBJ2-3
cdr3_aa: CASSKQGENGTDTQYF

v_call: TRBV9
clone_size: -
j_call: TRBJ2-7
cdr3_aa: CASSVAGGYYEQYF

v_call: TRBV12-3/TRBV12-4
clone_size: -
j_call: TRBJ2-5
cdr3_aa: CASRGGGKETQYF

v_call: TRBV20-1
clone_size: -
j_call: TRBJ1-2
cdr3_aa: CSASESAGKGYTF

v_call: TRBV3-1/TRBV3-2
clone_size: few
j_call: TRBJ2-7
cdr3_aa: CASSLKQVLQDEQYF

v_call: TRBV5-3
clone_size: -
j_call: TRBJ2-1
cdr3_aa: CARRPTSGGACDEQFF

v_call: TRBV7-6
clone_size: -
j_call: TRBJ2-5
cdr3_aa: CASTSPWAGETQYF

v_call: TRBV5-1
clone_size: -
j_call: TRBJ2-1
cdr3_aa: CASSLHTGTSGYNEQFF

v_call: TRBV7-9
clone_size: few
j_call: TRBJ1-1
cdr3_aa: CASSTDMNTEAFF

v_call: TRBV6-6
clone_size: once
j_call: TRBJ1-2
cdr3_aa: CASSDRGQLDGYTF

v_call: TRBV2
clone_size: -
j_call: TRBJ2-1
cdr3_aa: CASSRTDYNEQFF

v_call: TRBV12-5
clone_size: -
j_call: TRBJ1-1
cdr3_aa: CASGFRGQGNTEAFF

v_call: TRBV6-2/TRBV6-3
clone_size: -
j_call: TRBJ1-2
cdr3_aa: CASSSDRVGFGGYTF

v_call: TRBV7-8
clone_size: -
j_call: TRBJ1-2
cdr3_aa: CASSPGERSGYTF

v_call: TRBV7-9
clone_size: -
j_call: TRBJ2-7
cdr3_aa: CASSLNVGQGAQEQYF

v_call: TRBV13
clone_size: once
j_call: TRBJ1-2
cdr3_aa: CASSLGGQAGYGYTF

v_call: TRBV2
clone_size: few
j_call: TRBJ1-1
cdr3_aa: CASSATGQNTEAFF

v_call: TRBV6-4
clone_size: -
j_call: TRBJ2-7
cdr3_aa: CASSDSPDRVTYEQYF

v_call: TRBV15
clone_size: -
j_call: TRBJ1-2
cdr3_aa: CATSRERADGYTF

v_call: TRBV4-1
clone_size: -
j_call: TRBJ2-1
cdr3_aa: CASSQVRVAPVGEQFF

v_call: TRBV6-5
clone_size: -
j_call: TRBJ1-5
cdr3_aa: CASSYREGQPQHF

v_call: TRBV5-1
clone_size: few
j_call: TRBJ2-5
cdr3_aa: CASSRNGQAEETQYF

v_call: TRBV6-1
clone_size: -
j_call: TRBJ1-2
cdr3_aa: CASSPQTANYGYTF

v_call: TRBV5-6
clone_size: -
j_call: TRBJ2-7
cdr3_aa: CASSLSWTSDHEQYF

v_call: TRBV6-2/TRBV6-3
clone_size: few
j_call: TRBJ2-1
cdr3_aa: CASSFAYGRGFF

v_call: TRBV7-8
clone_size: -
j_call: TRBJ2-5
cdr3_aa: CASTTSGLSRTQYF

v_call: TRBV3-1/TRBV3-2
clone_size: -
j_call: TRBJ2-2
cdr3_aa: CASSQDTSFFHGELFF

v_call: TRBV7-2
clone_size: once
j_call: TRBJ2-3
cdr3_aa: CASSLYSGRTDTQYF

v_call: TRBV6-5
clone_size: -
j_call: TRBJ2-5
cdr3_aa: CASNRDFQETQYF

v_call: TRBV5-5
clone_size: once
j_call: TRBJ2-5
cdr3_aa: CASSLNPGQGEETQYF

v_call: TRBV9
clone_size: -
j_call: TRBJ2-5
cdr3_aa: CASSFGTSGGAGETQYF

v_call: TRBV5-4
clone_size: -
j_call: TRBJ1-1
cdr3_aa: CASSRGRGEGTEAFF

v_call: TRBV9
clone_size: -
j_call: TRBJ1-6
cdr3_aa: CASSLRQGALILTYNSPLHF

v_call: TRBV20-1
clone_size: -
j_call: TRBJ2-7
cdr3_aa: CSAGSGHEQYF

v_call: TRBV4-3
clone_size: few
j_call: TRBJ2-1
cdr3_aa: CASSQDMTSGGKFF

v_call: TRBV6-1
clone_size: -
j_call: TRBJ1-2
cdr3_aa: CASSDPRGFYGYTF

v_call: TRBV7-9
clone_size: few
j_call: TRBJ1-1
cdr3_aa: CASSLGGGGEAFF